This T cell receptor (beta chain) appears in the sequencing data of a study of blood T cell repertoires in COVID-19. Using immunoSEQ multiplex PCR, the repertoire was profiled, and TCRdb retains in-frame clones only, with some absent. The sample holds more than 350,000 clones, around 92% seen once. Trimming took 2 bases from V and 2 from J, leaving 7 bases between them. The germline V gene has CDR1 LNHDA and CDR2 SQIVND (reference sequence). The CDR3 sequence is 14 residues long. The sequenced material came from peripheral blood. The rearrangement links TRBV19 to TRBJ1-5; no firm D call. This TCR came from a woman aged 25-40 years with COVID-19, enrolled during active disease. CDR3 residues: CASSIRVGNQPQHF. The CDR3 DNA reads TGTGCCAGTAGTATACGGGTGGGCAATCAGCCCCAGCATTTT.